Following are 15 T cell receptor beta chains from one sample sequenced in a study of Graves' ophthalmopathy and Graves' hyperthyroidism. As the template, RNA transcripts were used to amplify TCR beta CDR3 regions. In the first round, RT-PCR was carried out with HTBI primers, and a multiplex PCR formed the second round. TCRdb processed the multiplex PCR reads anew with MiXCR; each CDR3 protein has one entry. The table lists roughly 420,000 distinct CDR3 sequences, 20% to 25% of them singletons, with 2.5% to 3.5% in the top ten. Sequencing used peripheral blood. The receptors here all came from a woman aged 18-35 years with stable Graves' hyperthyroidism.

This clonotype was counted at least ten times. The chain couples TRBV27 to TRBJ1-2, with D possibly TRBD1 on 6 matching bases. Germline V lookup: CDR1 MNHEY, CDR2 SMNVEV (reference sequence). The CDR3 consists of 14 residues. The V end was cut by 3 bases, the J end by 2 bases, with 10 bases between. The CDR3 bases are TGTGCCAGCAGTTTTTTAGGGGGGAACTATGGCTACACCTTC. This gives the protein CASSFLGGNYGYTF.

This clonotype occurred many times. Here the CDR3 DNA reads TGTGCCAGCAGTTCCAACAAGGTCTACGAGCAGTACTTC. Its protein product is CASSSNKVYEQYF. V and J are TRBV6-2 or TRBV6-3 and TRBJ2-7; unclear D gene. V was shortened by 4 bases and J by 3 bases, with 10 bases between the two germline ends. In germline, CDR1 is MNHEY, CDR2 SVGEGT. CDR3 length: 13 amino acids.

This clonotype showed up many times. At one boundary the junction diverges from the germline segment, which might be a read error. V usage is TRBV7-7 and J usage is TRBJ2-2; 7 bases are a match to TRBD1. The CDR3 is 16 amino acids. Germline CDR1 SSHAT, CDR2 FNYEAQ (reference sequence). The CDR3 spells CASSSSRGRGTGELFF. For the CDR3, the DNA is TGTGCTAGCAGTTCGTCGAGGGGGCGCGGGACCGGGGAGCTGTTTTTT.

CDR3: CASSVEPPRRGQDGNTGELFF. CDR3 nucleotide sequence: TGTGCCAGCAGCGTAGAACCTCCTAGGCGGGGACAGGATGGGAACACCGGGGAGCTGTTTTTT. V usage is TRBV9 and J usage is TRBJ2-2; 8 nucleotides align to TRBD1. The CDR3 sequence is 21 residues long. Per the germline V gene, CDR1 is SGDLS and CDR2 is YYNGEE. Germline trimming cut 0 bases from V and 1 base from J; bases unmatched to any gene: 17.

This clonotype was picked up many times. The chain combines TRBV20-1 with TRBJ2-5, with 11 bases matching TRBD1. With 3 bases clipped from V and 5 bases from J, the junction kept 8 bases outside the gene matches. The CDR3 spans 15 residues. Per the germline V gene, CDR1 is DFQATT and CDR2 is SNEGSKA (reference sequence). The chain's CDR3 is CSARRGTGGGETQYF. The CDR3 bases are TGCAGTGCTAGGAGGGGGACAGGGGGAGGGGAGACCCAGTACTTC.

V usage is TRBV20-1 and J usage is TRBJ2-4, with TRBD1 as a possible D gene (5 bases). Germline-derived CDR1 and CDR2 are DFQATT and SNEGSKA (reference sequence). The length of the CDR3 is 13 residues. V was pared by 1 base and J by 6 bases, with 10 bases between. The CDR3 loop is CSARVRVGNIQYF. The CDR3 bases are TGCAGTGCTAGAGTCAGGGTAGGAAACATTCAGTACTTC.

The chain carries TRBV12-5 and TRBJ2-7; 11 bases fit TRBD2. This CDR3 spans 15 amino acids. In germline, CDR1 is LGHNT, CDR2 FRNRAP. V shed 9 bases, J shed 4 bases, and the junction held 11 bases outside the gene matches. The CDR3 sequence: CARGKIAGGKYEQYF. The CDR3 DNA reads as TGTGCTAGGGGGAAAATAGCGGGAGGGAAGTACGAGCAGTACTTC.

In its sample, this clonotype was seen many times. The J gene is TRBJ2-7, the V gene TRBV27; 11 bases match TRBD2. CDR1 is MNHEY, CDR2 SMNVEV, per germline (reference sequence). J was trimmed by 4 bases and V by 0 bases; bases with no gene match: 2. The CDR3 length is 15 residues. This CDR3 is CASSLSIAGGYEQYF. CDR3 nucleotides: TGTGCCAGCAGTTTATCGATAGCGGGAGGGTACGAGCAGTACTTC.

In regard to this clonotype: A read error may be the cause here, since a much bigger clone is one base away. The chain carries TRBV15 and TRBJ2-7, with D perhaps matching TRBD1 or TRBD2 (5 bases each). The germline V gene encodes CDR1 LNHNV and CDR2 YYDKDF (reference sequence). CDR3 length: 13 residues. CDR3 sequence reads: CATSRRGSYGQCF. In DNA, the CDR3 is TGTGCCACCAGCAGGAGGGGCTCCTACGGGCAGTGCTTC.

CDR3 coding DNA: TGTGCCAGCAGTTACTCGGAATCCAGTTACTATAATTCACCCCTCCACTTT. It specifies CASSYSESSYYNSPLHF. This rearrangement joins TRBV6-5 to TRBJ1-6; no clear D gene. Trimming left V 0 bases short and J 3 bases short, with 12 bases between. Germline lookup yields CDR1 MNHEY and CDR2 SVGAGI. The CDR3 contains 17 residues.

This clonotype was counted at least ten times. V is TRBV7-9 and J is TRBJ2-5, with unresolved D. The CDR3 sequence is 12 residues long. V lost 4 bases to trimming and J lost 4 bases, with 7 bases between them. Germline CDR1 and CDR2: SEHNR and FQNEAQ (reference sequence). CDR3 nucleotides: TGTGCCAGCAGCTCGTGGTTAGAGACCCAGTACTTC. This sequence encodes CASSSWLETQYF.

The chain couples TRBV6-1 to TRBJ1-6; 11 bases match TRBD1. In germline, CDR1 is MNHNS, CDR2 SASEGT. The V segment lost 6 bases and the J segment 9 bases; nucleotides outside the gene matches: 10. This CDR3 has 16 residues. The CDR3 region has the DNA TGTGCCAGCAGGACCCGCCGGGACAGGGGGGCTTCACCCCTCCACTTT. Its protein product is CASRTRRDRGASPLHF.

This clonotype appeared many times. The rearrangement links TRBV11-1 to TRBJ2-7; 13 nucleotides line up with TRBD2. Trimming cost V 5 bases and J 6 bases; bases outside gene matches: 7. CDR3 size: 15 residues. Germline CDR1 is SGHAT and CDR2 is FQDESV (reference sequence). CDR3 in amino acids: CASSLSGTSGTEQYF. CDR3 nucleotide sequence: TGTGCCAGCAGCCTATCCGGGACTAGCGGGACCGAGCAGTACTTC.

This clonotype has a count of ten or more. The rearrangement joins TRBV20-1 to TRBJ1-3, with 7 positions matching TRBD1. Germline-derived CDR1 and CDR2 are DFQATT and SNEGSKA (reference sequence). This CDR3 region has 16 residues. Trimming at V came to 0 bases and at J to 0 bases, leaving 5 bases not matched to a gene. The CDR3, as DNA: TGCAGTGCTAGAGATCCAGGGGGGTACTCTGGAAACACCATATATTTT. Protein: CSARDPGGYSGNTIYF.

There are many counts of this clonotype. The chain recombines TRBV7-3 with TRBJ2-2; D gene unclear. This CDR3 is built from 14 residues. The germline V and J ends were trimmed by 5 bases and 6 bases, with 13 bases remaining between them. Germline V lookup: CDR1 SGHTA, CDR2 FQGTGA. This chain's CDR3 is CASSIGTSSGELFF. Here the CDR3 DNA reads TGTGCCAGCAGCATTGGAACCTCATCCGGGGAGCTGTTTTTT.